These 27 T cell receptor beta chains came from one sample sequenced in a study of blood T cell repertoires in COVID-19. The data were produced by immunoSEQ multiplex PCR, yet TCRdb's version contains in-frame clones alone and is incomplete. The sample holds under 200,000 clones, around 82% seen once. Sequencing was performed on PBMCs or T cells enriched from blood (not recorded which). The receptors come from a man aged 55-75 years who had recovered from COVID-19.

The chain combines TRBV28 with TRBJ2-1, with 7 bases aligning to TRBD2. The CDR3 covers 18 residues. Germline V gene data show CDR1 as MDHEN and CDR2 as SYDVKM. The J segment lost 5 bases and the V segment lost 7 bases, leaving 20 bases of the junction unmatched. The CDR3 coding sequence is TGTGCCAGCATTCAGATCCACCGGGACTACACTAACAACAATGAGCAGTTCTTC. Its protein is CASIQIHRDYTNNNEQFF.

The chain combines TRBV9 with TRBJ2-7, with D possibly TRBD1 on 5 matching bases. The CDR3 contains 14 residues. CDR1 is SGDLS, CDR2 YYNGEE, per germline. V was trimmed by 7 bases and J by 0 bases, leaving 14 bases between them. The CDR3 sequence is CASSRQSISYEQYF. The CDR3 DNA is TGTGCCAGCTCTCGACAGTCTATCTCCTACGAGCAGTACTTC.

This sequence joins TRBV7-9 and TRBJ1-2; 7 bases align to TRBD1. The CDR3 runs to 15 residues. Germline-derived CDR1 and CDR2 are SEHNR and FQNEAQ (reference sequence). With 1 base clipped from V and 3 bases from J, the junction kept 5 bases outside the gene matches. The CDR3 region has the DNA TGTGCCAGCAGCTTAGGGACAGGTGGCGACTATGGCTACACCTTC. It is translated as CASSLGTGGDYGYTF.

This sequence joins TRBV12-3 or TRBV12-4 and TRBJ1-6; D is uncertain. CDR3 length: 12 residues. Trimming pared 2 bases from V and 11 bases from J, leaving 7 bases between. The CDR3 protein is CASSLPPAPLHF. CDR3 nucleotides: TGTGCCAGCAGTTTACCCCCCGCACCCCTCCACTTT.

This rearrangement joins TRBV6-1 to TRBJ2-2; the D gene is possibly TRBD1 (6 bases). Trimming took 1 base from V and 6 from J, leaving 12 bases between them. Germline-derived CDR1 and CDR2 are MNHNS and SASEGT. The CDR3 covers 15 residues. The chain's CDR3 is CASSEVGAGAGELFF. In nucleotides, the CDR3 is TGTGCCAGCAGTGAAGTGGGGGCAGGGGCCGGGGAGCTGTTTTTT.

The chain uses TRBV18 and TRBJ2-7, with 8 bases matching TRBD2. After removal of 5 bases from V and 2 bases from J, the junction contained 11 bases not matched to a gene. Germline CDR1 and CDR2: KGHSH and LQKENI. The CDR3 is made up of 16 amino acids. DNA of the CDR3: TGTGCCAGCTCAGAGGGGAGCGGGGGTAGACCCTACGAGCAGTACTTC. It encodes CASSEGSGGRPYEQYF.

The chain joins TRBV6-6 to TRBJ1-2; TRBD1 matches at 7 bases. J was trimmed by 8 bases and V by 5 bases; bases with no gene match: 8. This CDR3 has 13 residues. Germline CDR1 is MNHNY and CDR2 is SVGAGI (reference sequence). CDR3 bases: TGTGCCAGCAGTGACACAGGGGCGCACGGCTACACCTTC. Protein: CASSDTGAHGYTF.

The chain carries TRBV7-2 and TRBJ2-1; D may be TRBD2 (5 bases). Trimming stripped 0 bases from V and 10 bases from J, with 7 bases between. Germline V gives CDR1 SGHTA, CDR2 FQGNSA. The CDR3 is made up of 12 amino acids. The chain's CDR3 is CASSLARGEQFF. Here the CDR3 DNA reads TGTGCCAGCAGCTTAGCGCGAGGGGAGCAGTTCTTC.

In DNA, the CDR3 is TGTGCCAGCAGCTTGCTGAACTCTTACAATGAGCAGTTCTTC. This encodes CASSLLNSYNEQFF. The chain employs TRBV11-2 and TRBJ2-1; D unresolved. V lost 3 bases and J 4 bases, leaving 10 bases between the germline ends. Germline CDR1 and CDR2: SGHAT and FQNNGV. This CDR3 has 14 amino acids.

This clone is medium-sized (0.01 to 0.1%) in the sample. J is TRBJ2-7 and V is TRBV7-2; 12 bases match TRBD2. The length of the CDR3 is 19 residues. V shed 0 bases and J 0 bases; nucleotides not matched to a gene: 9. Germline V gene lookup returns CDR1 SGHTA and CDR2 FQGNSA. DNA for the CDR3: TGTGCCAGCAGCTTAGCGTCGATGAGACTAGCGGGGGACTCCTACGAGCAGTACTTC. The encoded protein is CASSLASMRLAGDSYEQYF. Together with reference TRBV7-2 and TRBJ2-7, the CDR3 gives the full variable domain: GAGVSQSPSNKVTEKGKDVELRCDPISGHTALYWYRQSLGQGLEFLIYFQGNSAPDKSGLPSDRFSAERTGGSVSTLTIQRTQQEDSAVYLCASSLASMRLAGDSYEQYFGPGTRLTVT.

The chain carries TRBV5-1 and TRBJ2-7; 11 nucleotides agree with TRBD1. Looked up from germline, CDR1 is SGHRS and CDR2 is YFSETQ. V shed 2 bases and J 6 bases; nucleotides not matched to a gene: 4. The CDR3 contains 14 residues. CDR3 coding DNA: TGCGCCAGCAGCTTCGGACAGGGGGCAGTCGAGCAGTACTTC. Its protein is CASSFGQGAVEQYF.

DNA of the CDR3: TGTGCCAGCAGAACCGGGACTAGTAATTCACCCCTCCACTTT. Protein: CASRTGTSNSPLHF. This rearrangement joins TRBV6-5 to TRBJ1-6, with D possibly being TRBD1 (5 bases). Germline CDR1 is MNHEY and CDR2 is SVGAGI. Trimming removed 6 bases at V and 6 bases at J, with 12 bases between. The CDR3 sequence is 14 residues long.

The chain carries TRBV28 and TRBJ1-5, with a possible D match to TRBD1 (6 bases). V was cut by 6 bases and J by 6 bases, with 18 bases left in between. Germline V gene data show CDR1 as MDHEN and CDR2 as SYDVKM. The CDR3 covers 15 residues. CDR3 sequence reads: CASSPTRGAGQPQHF. CDR3 in DNA: TGTGCCAGCAGCCCAACCCGGGGGGCGGGTCAGCCCCAGCATTTT.

This clone was picked up a small number of times. V and J are TRBV7-2 and TRBJ1-6; 10 nucleotides align to TRBD1. CDR3 length: 17 amino acids. Germline trimming cut 5 bases from V and 8 bases from J; bases unmatched to any gene: 12. Germline lookup yields CDR1 SGHTA and CDR2 FQGNSA. The chain's CDR3 is CASSPRQGALHDSPLHF. Here the CDR3 DNA reads TGTGCCAGCAGCCCTAGACAGGGGGCCCTTCACGATTCACCCCTCCACTTT.

This clone was detected a few times. The rearrangement uses TRBV28 and TRBJ1-6; possible D gene TRBD1, 5 bases. The CDR3 contains 14 residues. Between the trimmed V and J ends, which lost 6 bases and 2 bases, there was a span of 8 bases. Germline assignment: CDR1 MDHEN and CDR2 SYDVKM. CDR3 residues: CASRRTTYNSPLHF. The CDR3 region has the DNA TGTGCCAGCAGGCGGACAACCTATAATTCACCCCTCCACTTT.

V usage is TRBV28 and J usage is TRBJ1-2, with D perhaps TRBD1 (5 bases). CDR3 length: 15 residues. V was cut by 6 bases and J by 2 bases, with 16 bases left in between. Looked up from germline, CDR1 is MDHEN and CDR2 is SYDVKM. The CDR3, as DNA: TGTGCCAGCAGGTCAGGTACAGGCAGGAACTATGGCTACACCTTC. Translated: CASRSGTGRNYGYTF.

CDR3 amino acids: CATPTGSAPSTDTQYF. The CDR3 DNA sequence: TGTGCCACCCCGACAGGGAGTGCGCCTAGCACAGATACGCAGTATTTT. The V gene is TRBV21-1, the J gene TRBJ2-3; the table assigns TRBD1, which was not confirmed against the DNA. TRBV21-1 represents a pseudogene. This CDR3 spans 16 amino acids.

V usage is TRBV9 and J usage is TRBJ2-7; D possibly corresponds to TRBD2 (5 bases). This CDR3 region has 16 residues. Germline values: CDR1 SGDLS, CDR2 YYNGEE. Trimming took off 4 bases at V and 3 bases at J, with 20 bases between the two ends. CDR3 residues: CASSPSKSRGLYEQYF. CDR3 coding DNA: TGTGCCAGCAGCCCTAGCAAGTCCAGAGGGCTCTACGAGCAGTACTTC.

The gene calls are TRBV7-6 and TRBJ2-1; D not certain. The CDR3 loop spans 14 amino acids. From germline, CDR1 is SGHVS and CDR2 FNYEAQ. V lost 1 base to trimming and J lost 10 bases, with 14 bases between them. CDR3 residues: CASSLGRDGVEQFF. The CDR3 nucleotides read TGTGCCAGCAGCTTAGGTCGCGACGGAGTAGAGCAGTTCTTC.

The rearrangement joins TRBV28 to TRBJ2-1; 13 bases fit TRBD2. The CDR3 length is 16 residues. From germline, CDR1 is MDHEN and CDR2 SYDVKM. V trimming: 2 bases; J trimming: 7 bases; junction bases outside the gene matches: 5. CDR3 loop: CASSLGLAGAINEQFF. As DNA, the CDR3 is TGTGCCAGCAGTTTAGGACTAGCGGGAGCAATAAATGAGCAGTTCTTC.

The chain employs TRBV21-1 and TRBJ2-3; the table names TRBD2, a call not compared with the DNA. TRBV21-1 is marked as a pseudogene. This CDR3 comprises 17 residues. In DNA form, the CDR3 reads TGTGCCAGCAGCAAAACTGATAGCAGACTTAGCACAGATACGCAGTATTTT. Protein product: CASSKTDSRLSTDTQYF.

The CDR3 nucleotides are TGTGCCAGCAGTAGAATTTACTCGCCTAATGAAAAACTGTTTTTT. Its protein is CASSRIYSPNEKLFF. The rearrangement links TRBV6-4 to TRBJ1-4; D remains unclear. The germline CDR1 and CDR2 sequences are MRHNA and SNTAGT. The CDR3 has 15 amino acids. Between the trimmed V and J ends, which lost 5 bases and 3 bases, there was a span of 13 bases.

For the CDR3, the DNA is TGTGCCAGCAGCTTACCTTCCAGGGGAGAGCCAGATACGCAGTATTTT. Translated: CASSLPSRGEPDTQYF. This chain connects TRBV7-2 to TRBJ2-3, with a weak D call TRBD1 (6 bases). Deletions cut 2 bases from V and 4 bases from J, with 16 bases between. This CDR3 region has 16 residues. Germline loops: CDR1 SGHTA, CDR2 FQGNSA.

This clone was recorded a few times. The J gene is TRBJ1-1, the V gene TRBV29-1; TRBD1 agrees at 10 bases. Germline V gives CDR1 SQVTM, CDR2 ANQGSEA. This CDR3 is 13 amino acids long. J lost 1 base, V lost 7 bases, and 3 bases had no gene match. CDR3 loop: CSGGQGGNTEAFF. Written as DNA, the CDR3 is TGCAGCGGTGGACAGGGGGGGAACACTGAAGCTTTCTTT.

Remarks on this clone: Other nucleotide sequences in the sample specify the same CDR3. The chain couples TRBV9 to TRBJ2-7; 9 bases align to TRBD1. The V gene end was trimmed by 0 bases and the J gene end by 4 bases; junction bases not matched to a gene: 2. The CDR3 covers 14 residues. The V gene's germline CDR1 is SGDLS and CDR2 YYNGEE. The CDR3 sequence: CASSVGGQGYEQYF. The CDR3 DNA follows: TGTGCCAGCAGCGTAGGGGGACAGGGTTACGAGCAGTACTTC.

The chain is built from TRBV19 and TRBJ1-5; D perhaps matches TRBD1 (5 bases). The CDR3 is made up of 14 amino acids. The germline V and J ends were trimmed by 8 bases and 2 bases, with 13 bases remaining between them. Germline CDR1 is LNHDA and CDR2 is SQIVND (reference sequence). The CDR3 spells CASGQGLGNQPQHF. CDR3 DNA: TGTGCCAGTGGTCAGGGTTTGGGCAATCAGCCCCAGCATTTT.

This chain connects TRBV28 to TRBJ1-2; possible D gene TRBD1, 6 bases. Per germline, CDR1 MDHEN and CDR2 SYDVKM. This CDR3 has 12 amino acids. Trimming took off 8 bases at V and 6 bases at J, with 13 bases between the two ends. The CDR3 region has the DNA TGTGCCAGCTATAGGGGGGGGAATGGCTACACCTTC. As protein: CASYRGGNGYTF.